This TCR beta chain was documented in a study of blood T cells in healthy people across ages. Overall study: Using template switching, researchers captured about one barcoded beta molecule for each two T cells.

Whole-study results and caveats: Naive CD4+ cells and diversity were both higher in long-lived donors than in aged donors.

Germline CDR1 reads SGDLS; CDR2 reads YYNGEE. Deletions cut 0 bases from V and 5 bases from J, with 14 bases between. This CDR3 region has 16 residues. To note about this clonotype: Its target is not known.

The second PCR ran about 6 to 11 cycles with a sample-barcoded 5' primer and J-beta primers. Each cDNA molecule received a tag from a template-switch adaptor that had 12 random nucleotides. Per-sample output comprised a minimum of 2.5 million paired-end reads containing CDR3. TCRdb reprocessed the 5' RACE reads with MiXCR, giving one entry per CDR3 protein. Found here are almost 300,000 distinct CDR3 sequences, roughly a quarter of them singletons; the top ten hold about 30%. The origin of this receptor is a woman in her 70s in good health. The genes are TRBV9 and TRBJ1-4; D unclear. Material for sequencing was blood. CDR3 nucleotide sequence: TGTGCCAGCAGCGTAGGTGGGTCCAGGCAGAATGAAAAACTGTTTTTT. Amino acid sequence: CASSVGGSRQNEKLFF.